The sample holds many counts of the clone carrying this T cell receptor (beta chain). Its antigen remains unidentified. Sequenced patients had shown CD8+CD57+ cell expansion by flow cytometry. Acquired aplastic anemia of severe grade affected all patients. This CDR3 is built from 14 residues. Germline lookup yields CDR1 ENHRY and CDR2 SYGVKD. V was shortened by 3 bases and J by 6 bases, with 15 bases between the two germline ends. These data come from a study of CD8+CD57+ T cells in acquired aplastic anemia. Study findings and constraints: It was found that some 31 CD8+ CDR3 sequences were shared between patients and controls.

The template for TCR beta VDJ and CDR3 sequence profiling was genomic DNA. TCRdb re-called the reads through MiXCR, storing one row per CDR3 protein. This table has some 140,000 distinct CDR3 sequences, over 50% appearing once. The source is a human donor with aplastic anemia. The sequencing sample was made of sorted CD4+, CD8+, or CD8+CD57+ T cells (not recorded which) from PBMCs. The chain combines TRBV10-3 with TRBJ2-7, with unresolved D. CDR3 amino acids: CAISDPDPSREQYF. DNA for the CDR3: TGTGCCATCAGTGACCCGGACCCCTCCCGCGAGCAGTACTTC.